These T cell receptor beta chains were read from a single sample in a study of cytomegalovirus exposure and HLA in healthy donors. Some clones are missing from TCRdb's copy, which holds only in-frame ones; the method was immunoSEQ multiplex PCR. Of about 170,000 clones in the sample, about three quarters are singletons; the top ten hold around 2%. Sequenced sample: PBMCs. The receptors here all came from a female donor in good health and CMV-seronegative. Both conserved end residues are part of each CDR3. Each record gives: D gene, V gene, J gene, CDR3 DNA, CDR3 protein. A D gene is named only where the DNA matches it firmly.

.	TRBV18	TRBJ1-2	TGTGCCAGCTCGCGTACGACCGACAGGTCTAAGCCCTATGGCTACACCTTC	CASSRTTDRSKPYGYTF
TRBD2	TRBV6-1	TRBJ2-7	TGTGCCAGCAGTGAACCTCAGCGGGGCTCCTACGAGCAGTACTTC	CASSEPQRGSYEQYF
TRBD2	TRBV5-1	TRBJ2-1	TGCGCCAGCAGCCTTGTTCCTAGCGGGTACAATGAGCAGTTCTTC	CASSLVPSGYNEQFF
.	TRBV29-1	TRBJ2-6	TGCAGCGTGGACATCCCTGGGGCCAACGTCCTGACTTTC	CSVDIPGANVLTF
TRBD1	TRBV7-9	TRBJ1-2	TGTGCCAGCAGCTTGCGGAACAGGGGGACCTTCTATGGCTACACCTTC	CASSLRNRGTFYGYTF
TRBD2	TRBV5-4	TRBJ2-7	TGTGCCAGCAGCTTACTAGCGGGAGCCTACGAGCAGTACTTC	CASSLLAGAYEQYF
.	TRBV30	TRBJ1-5	TGTGCCTGGAGTAAGGAGAGCAATCAGCCCCAGCATTTT	CAWSKESNQPQHF
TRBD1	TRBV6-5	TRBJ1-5	TGTGCCAGCAGTGCGACAGGGGGCGCGGATCAGCCCCAGCATTTT	CASSATGGADQPQHF
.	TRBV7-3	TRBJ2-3	TGTGCCAGCAGCTTAAGAAGGACTACCACAGATACGCAGTATTTT	CASSLRRTTTDTQYF
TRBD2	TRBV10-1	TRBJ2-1	TGCGCCAGCAGTGAGTCGACGGGGGGGCTTTACAATGAGCAGTTCTTC	CASSESTGGLYNEQFF
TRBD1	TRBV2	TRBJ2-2	TGTGCCAGCATGAACCTTGGGACAGCGAACACCGGGGAGCTGTTTTTT	CASMNLGTANTGELFF
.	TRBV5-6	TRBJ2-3	TGTGCCAGCAGCTTGACTTCGGGTGCAGATACGCAGTATTTT	CASSLTSGADTQYF